Below are 19 T cell receptor beta chains sequenced from a single sample in a study of breast tumors, draining lymph nodes, adjacent tissues. TCRdb called the multiplex PCR reads again in MiXCR, with one record for every CDR3 protein. The table lists roughly 14,000 distinct CDR3 sequences, 40% to 50% of them singletons. Material: tumor-adjacent breast tissue. The receptors stem from a female donor with breast cancer. Some clones in this sample may be carry-over from other donors' samples.

This clonotype was observed at least ten times. The chain has TRBV19 and TRBJ2-1; perhaps D is TRBD1 or TRBD2 (5 bases each). The CDR3 is 17 residues long. Germline V gives CDR1 LNHDA, CDR2 SQIVND (reference sequence). The ends were cut back, 3 bases at V and 0 bases at J, with 15 bases in the middle. The CDR3 spells CASSISFAGSSYNEQFF. DNA of the CDR3: TGTGCCAGTAGTATCTCTTTTGCAGGGAGCTCCTACAATGAGCAGTTCTTC.

The CDR3 coding sequence is TGCAGTGCTAGAAGACGTTCCTACGAGCAGTACTTC. Its protein is CSARRRSYEQYF. The chain recombines TRBV20-1 with TRBJ2-7; D is undetermined. The CDR3 loop spans 12 amino acids. Trimming pared 2 bases from V and 1 base from J, leaving 6 bases between. Germline CDR1 is DFQATT and CDR2 is SNEGSKA (reference sequence).

Remarks on this clonotype: Given a much more abundant clone one base away, this may be a read error. V and J are TRBV6-5 and TRBJ2-1; D is undetermined. CDR1 is MNHEY and CDR2 is SVGAGI in the germline V gene. V lost 5 bases and J 6 bases, leaving 11 bases between the germline ends. This CDR3 region has 13 residues. CDR3 in amino acids: CASSPGGGNEQFF. The CDR3 DNA reads as TGTGCCAGCAGTCCTGGCGGTGGCAATGAGCAGTTCTTC.

The chain is built from TRBV30 and TRBJ1-3, with D maybe TRBD1 (6 bases). The CDR3 spans 15 residues. CDR1 and CDR2 from the germline V gene are GTSNPN and SVGIG (reference sequence). Trimming stripped 4 bases from V and 0 bases from J, with 13 bases between. The CDR3 DNA sequence: TGTGCCTGGAAACCCGGGGGCTACTCTGGAAACACCATATATTTT. It yields the protein CAWKPGGYSGNTIYF.

The chain couples TRBV5-5 to TRBJ2-7, with D perhaps given as TRBD1 or TRBD2 (5 bases each). The V gene lost 4 bases and the J gene lost 3 bases, with 8 bases spanning the gap. Looked up from germline, CDR1 is SGHKS and CDR2 is YYEKEE (reference sequence). The CDR3 covers 12 residues. The CDR3 DNA is TGTGCCAGCAGCGGGGGAATCTACGAGCAGTACTTC. Translation: CASSGGIYEQYF.

This chain links TRBV2 with TRBJ1-5, with D unclear. Trimming cost V 3 bases and J 0 bases, with 9 bases left between them. This CDR3 is 15 amino acids long. CDR1 is SNHLY, CDR2 FYNNEI, per germline. CDR3 in DNA: TGTGCCAGCAGTGATGATAGACTTAGCAATCAGCCCCAGCATTTT. It encodes CASSDDRLSNQPQHF. Filled out from reference TRBV2 and TRBJ1-5, the complete variable domain reads EPEVTQTPSHQVTQMGQEVILRCVPISNHLYFYWYRQILGQKVEFLVSFYNNEISEKSEIFDDQFSVERPDGSNFTLKIRSTKLEDSAMYFCASSDDRLSNQPQHFGDGTRLSIL.

A note on this clonotype: Mismatch with germline at one junction end may stem from a read error. The rearrangement links TRBV9 to TRBJ1-5, with D possibly TRBD1 on 6 matching bases. Germline CDR1 is SGDLS and CDR2 is YYNGEE. The CDR3 consists of 15 residues. This CDR3 reads CASSKTGYSNQPHHF. In nucleotides, the CDR3 is TGTGCCAGCAGCAAGACAGGTTATAGCAATCAGCCCCACCATTTT. Combining the CDR3 with reference TRBV9 and TRBJ1-5 gives the whole variable domain DSGVTQTPKHLITATGQRVTLRCSPRSGDLSVYWYQQSLDQGLQFLIQYYNGEERAKGNILERFSAQQFPDLHSELNLSSLELGDSALYFCASSKTGYSNQPHHFGDGTRLSIL.

CDR3 sequence: CASSRQSSNQPQHF. CDR3 DNA: TGTGCCAGCAGTAGACAGAGTAGCAATCAGCCCCAGCATTTT. The chain carries TRBV6-6 and TRBJ1-5; TRBD1 might be the D (5 bases). Trimming cost V 5 bases and J 0 bases, with 8 bases left between them. The CDR3 spans 14 residues. Germline values: CDR1 MNHNY, CDR2 SVGAGI (reference sequence).

This clonotype was counted ten times or more. This chain uses TRBV5-1 with TRBJ2-5; 7 bases are shared with TRBD1. The CDR3 spans 14 residues. The V and J ends lost 2 bases and 8 bases, in that order; junction bases with no gene match: 9. Germline V CDR1 and CDR2: SGHRS, YFSETQ. The CDR3 here is CASSLRQGGDTQYF. The DNA for the CDR3 is TGCGCCAGCAGCTTACGACAGGGCGGTGACACCCAGTACTTC. Combining the CDR3 with reference TRBV5-1 and TRBJ2-5 gives the whole variable domain KAGVTQTPRYLIKTRGQQVTLSCSPISGHRSVSWYQQTPGQGLQFLFEYFSETQRNKGNFPGRFSGRQFSNSRSEMNVSTLELGDSALYLCASSLRQGGDTQYFGPGTRLLVL.

This clonotype was detected once. V and J are TRBV7-2 and TRBJ2-3, with D possibly TRBD1 on 5 matching bases. The CDR3 consists of 15 residues. CDR1 and CDR2 from the germline V gene are SGHTA and FQGNSA. Between the trimmed V and J ends, which lost 2 bases and 10 bases, there was a span of 19 bases. CDR3 DNA: TGTGCCAGCAGCTTAAGGGGTATGGGCAGACAAGCGCAGTATTTT. Amino acid sequence: CASSLRGMGRQAQYF.

This chain joins TRBV6-1 and TRBJ2-7; D tentatively reads TRBD1 or TRBD2 (6 bases each). V lost 7 bases to trimming and J lost 5 bases, with 18 bases between them. Germline CDR1 is MNHNS and CDR2 is SASEGT. This CDR3 comprises 14 residues. CDR3 nucleotides: TGTGCCAGCAAGTGGGAGGCAGGGGCCGACGAGCAGTACTTC. Translating it yields CASKWEAGADEQYF.

By sample share, this clonotype is medium-sized (0.01 to 0.1%). The chain links TRBV7-8 to TRBJ1-6; TRBD1 might be the D (6 bases). Germline CDR1 and CDR2: SGHVS and FQNEAQ. Between the trimmed V and J ends, which lost 5 bases and 8 bases, there was a span of 16 bases. This CDR3 is built from 15 residues. The CDR3 nucleotides are TGTGCCAGCAGCACTCCCCCGGGGGCCTATTCACCCCTCCACTTT. Its translation is CASSTPPGAYSPLHF.

This chain links TRBV4-2 with TRBJ1-3; D is undetermined. Trimming stripped 1 base from V and 0 bases from J, with 13 bases between. CDR3 length: 17 amino acids. Germline CDR1 reads LGHNA; CDR2 reads YNFKEQ. CDR3 residues: CASSQGTVRFSGNTIYF. The CDR3 nucleotides read TGTGCCAGCAGCCAAGGGACTGTCAGGTTCTCTGGAAACACCATATATTTT.

The table lists this clonotype with many counts. The rearrangement joins TRBV27 to TRBJ2-2; D is ambiguous. The CDR3 is 16 residues long. Germline lookup yields CDR1 MNHEY and CDR2 SMNVEV (reference sequence). V was shortened by 5 bases and J by 0 bases, with 13 bases between the two germline ends. For the CDR3, the DNA is TGTGCCAGCAGTCCGAAGAATGGGGCGAACACCGGGGAGCTGTTTTTT. Protein sequence: CASSPKNGANTGELFF.

This clonotype rates as medium-sized. This rearrangement joins TRBV7-2 to TRBJ1-2, with D unresolved. V was clipped by 7 bases and J by 0 bases, with 15 bases between them. CDR3 length: 15 residues. The V gene's germline CDR1 is SGHTA and CDR2 FQGNSA. CDR3 in DNA: TGTGCCAGCACCTCTTCTCCGGGAACTAACTATGGCTACACCTTC. This gives the protein CASTSSPGTNYGYTF.

By share, this clonotype counts as medium-sized. V and J are TRBV4-1 and TRBJ1-5; 11 bases agree with TRBD1. V was pared by 5 bases and J by 6 bases, with 9 bases of the junction left unmatched. Germline-derived CDR1 and CDR2 are MGHRA and YSYEKL. This CDR3 has 16 residues. CDR3 in amino acids: CASSELGQGVGQPQHF. CDR3 coding DNA: TGCGCCAGCAGCGAACTGGGACAGGGGGTCGGTCAGCCCCAGCATTTT.

The chain recombines TRBV29-1 with TRBJ1-5; 7 bases map to TRBD1. With 5 bases clipped from V and 0 bases from J, the junction kept 4 bases outside the gene matches. The CDR3 extends over 14 amino acids. From germline, CDR1 is SQVTM and CDR2 ANQGSEA. The chain's CDR3 is CSVMTGNSNQPQHF. CDR3 sequence (DNA): TGCAGCGTTATGACAGGGAATAGCAATCAGCCCCAGCATTTT.

In its sample, this clonotype was seen once. V and J are TRBV20-1 and TRBJ2-7; 7 bases align to TRBD1. The CDR3 runs 17 residues. V lost 0 bases and J lost 2; bases outside the gene matches: 13. Germline CDR1 is DFQATT and CDR2 is SNEGSKA (reference sequence). CDR3 region: CSARDRGRQGVTYEQYF. The CDR3 nucleotides are TGCAGTGCTAGAGATCGTGGCAGACAGGGTGTTACCTACGAGCAGTACTTC.

J is TRBJ1-3 and V is TRBV6-5, with D perhaps TRBD1 (5 bases). The CDR3 is made up of 15 amino acids. The ends were cut back, 5 bases at V and 0 bases at J, with 11 bases in the middle. Germline-derived CDR1 and CDR2 are MNHEY and SVGAGI. The CDR3 loop is CASSRGGDSGNTIYF. The CDR3 coding sequence is TGTGCCAGCAGTCGGGGGGGGGACTCTGGAAACACCATATATTTT.